One sample yielded the 23 T cell receptor beta chains listed below, sequenced in a study of somatic mutations in cytotoxic T cells in rheumatoid arthritis (dated by TCRdb to 2016 to 2017). Library construction relied on the immunoSEQ multiplex PCR assay. TCRdb provides this immuneACCESS table in a form limited to in-frame rearrangements. Some clones are lacking; in checked studies, under half of them reflect an unresolved V gene, and why the rest are absent is not known. This sample holds 6,000 to 8,500 clones; approximately 90% were observed only once. The ten largest account for about 27% of the sample. Specimen: CD8+ T cells sorted from blood. The receptors originated from a woman in her sixties or seventies with rheumatoid arthritis.

The rearrangement links TRBV13 to TRBJ2-2; 7 positions match TRBD2. V dropped 0 bases and J dropped 6; count of bases not matched to a gene: 10. Germline CDR1 PRHDT, CDR2 FYEKMQ (reference sequence). The CDR3 is 17 amino acids. This CDR3 is CASSLGRGGSSAGELFF. CDR3 in DNA: TGTGCCAGCAGCTTAGGCCGTGGCGGGAGTAGTGCCGGGGAGCTGTTTTTT.

The V and J genes are TRBV27 and TRBJ1-1; 7 nucleotides align to TRBD1. Germline V gives CDR1 MNHEY, CDR2 SMNVEV (reference sequence). V shed 5 bases, J shed 7 bases, and the junction held 13 bases outside the gene matches. This CDR3 comprises 15 residues. Here the CDR3 DNA reads TGTGCCAGCAGTCCCGGAATAGACAGGGAGTTTGAAGCTTTCTTT. Encoded protein: CASSPGIDREFEAFF.

This sequence joins TRBV7-9 and TRBJ1-3, with no clear D. The CDR3 length is 15 residues. Per the germline V gene, CDR1 is SEHNR and CDR2 is FQNEAQ (reference sequence). Trimming left V 8 bases short and J 0 bases short, with 14 bases between. CDR3 nucleotide sequence: TGTGCCAGCCCAGTGCCCGACAACTCTGGAAACACCATATATTTT. Protein product: CASPVPDNSGNTIYF.

CDR3 in amino acids: CASSIDITTYNEQFF. As DNA, the CDR3 is TGTGCCAGTAGTATAGATATCACAACCTACAATGAGCAGTTCTTC. V gene TRBV19 combines with J gene TRBJ2-1; the D is unclear. Germline CDR1 is LNHDA and CDR2 is SQIVND (reference sequence). The CDR3 extends over 15 amino acids. V was cut by 0 bases and J by 2 bases, with 8 bases left in between.

The chain links TRBV7-6 to TRBJ2-7; 10 bases fit TRBD1. The V gene end was trimmed by 2 bases and the J gene end by 1 base; junction bases not matched to a gene: 2. Germline V gives CDR1 SGHVS, CDR2 FNYEAQ. The CDR3 is 15 residues long. Here the CDR3 DNA reads TGTGCCAGCAGCTTAACGGGACAGGGGTCCTACGAGCAGTACTTC. It specifies CASSLTGQGSYEQYF.

The CDR3 loop is CASSLPPGTVTDEQFF. The CDR3, as DNA: TGCGCCAGCAGCTTGCCCCCCGGGACAGTTACGGATGAGCAGTTCTTC. V gene TRBV5-1 combines with J gene TRBJ2-1; 7 bases line up with TRBD1. The J segment lost 8 bases and the V segment lost 1 base, leaving 12 bases of the junction unmatched. Germline V lookup: CDR1 SGHRS, CDR2 YFSETQ. The CDR3 has 16 amino acids. Variable domain in full (rest from reference TRBV5-1 and TRBJ2-1): KAGVTQTPRYLIKTRGQQVTLSCSPISGHRSVSWYQQTPGQGLQFLFEYFSETQRNKGNFPGRFSGRQFSNSRSEMNVSTLELGDSALYLCASSLPPGTVTDEQFFGPGTRLTVL.

The genes are TRBV5-5 and TRBJ2-7; 7 bases align to TRBD1. The CDR3 is 13 residues long. Germline lookup yields CDR1 SGHKS and CDR2 YYEKEE (reference sequence). J gave up 2 bases and V 4 bases, and 3 bases lay outside the gene matches. The CDR3 sequence is CASSPGQTYEQYF. Written as DNA, the CDR3 is TGTGCCAGCAGCCCGGGACAGACCTACGAGCAGTACTTC.

The chain uses TRBV27 and TRBJ2-5; 9 positions match TRBD1. The length of the CDR3 is 17 residues. With V trimmed by 3 bases and J by 5 bases, 13 bases remained unmatched. Germline loops: CDR1 MNHEY, CDR2 SMNVEV (reference sequence). The CDR3 loop is CASSFWDRDKGWETQYF. DNA of the CDR3: TGTGCCAGCAGTTTCTGGGACAGGGACAAGGGTTGGGAGACCCAGTACTTC.

The V call is TRBV19, the J call TRBJ1-2; TRBD1 matches at 9 bases. Trimming removed 5 bases from V and 0 bases from J; junction bases left unmatched: 10. Germline assignment: CDR1 LNHDA and CDR2 SQIVND (reference sequence). The CDR3 consists of 17 residues. This CDR3 is CASSAGTGRMANYGYTF. CDR3 DNA: TGTGCCAGTAGTGCAGGGACAGGGAGGATGGCTAACTATGGCTACACCTTC.

The J gene is TRBJ2-1, the V gene TRBV7-8; D might be TRBD2 (6 bases). The CDR3 is made up of 14 amino acids. V gave up 3 bases and J gave up 7 bases, with 13 bases separating them. Looked up from germline, CDR1 is SGHVS and CDR2 is FQNEAQ. The DNA for the CDR3 is TGTGCCAGCAGCTTCAGACCGGGGGAGAATGAGCAGTTCTTC. Protein product: CASSFRPGENEQFF.

The chain carries TRBV29-1 and TRBJ1-2; a weak D match, TRBD1 (5 bases). Germline CDR1 is SQVTM and CDR2 is ANQGSEA. Deletions cut 2 bases from V and 5 bases from J, with 15 bases between. The CDR3 has 14 amino acids. The CDR3: CSVETGGRLYGYTF. In DNA, the CDR3 is TGCAGCGTTGAAACAGGAGGGAGGTTATATGGCTACACCTTC.

The rearrangement joins TRBV7-6 to TRBJ2-7; unclear D gene. Trimming left V 5 bases short and J 1 base short, with 15 bases between. The CDR3 is made up of 15 amino acids. Germline V gene data show CDR1 as SGHVS and CDR2 as FNYEAQ. CDR3 coding DNA: TGTGCCAGCAGCCCTACGCCCGCGGAATCCTACGAGCAGTACTTC. As protein: CASSPTPAESYEQYF.

The chain joins TRBV9 to TRBJ1-5; a possible D gene is TRBD1 (6 bases). Germline V gives CDR1 SGDLS, CDR2 YYNGEE. Trimming removed 0 bases from V and 6 bases from J, with 13 bases in between. The CDR3 extends over 15 amino acids. The CDR3 DNA sequence: TGTGCCAGCAGCGTAGACGGGGGGCTTAGTCAGCCCCAGCATTTT. It yields the protein CASSVDGGLSQPQHF.

In this sample, this clone turned up once. The DNA of the CDR3 is TGTGCCAGCACCCTAGCCCGGGGCACTGAAGCTTTCTTT. Translated: CASTLARGTEAFF. The chain has TRBV6-5 and TRBJ1-1; D remains ambiguous. CDR3 length: 13 amino acids. Per germline, CDR1 MNHEY and CDR2 SVGAGI. V lost 7 bases and J 4 bases, leaving 13 bases between the germline ends.

The chain joins TRBV9 to TRBJ1-1, with 8 bases identical to TRBD1. Germline lookup yields CDR1 SGDLS and CDR2 YYNGEE. The CDR3 consists of 13 residues. Losses at the gene ends were 4 bases for V and 6 bases for J; bases not matched to a gene: 5. The CDR3 protein is CASSPGGASEAFF. DNA of the CDR3: TGTGCCAGCAGCCCAGGGGGCGCCTCTGAAGCTTTCTTT. Complete variable domain (other parts from reference TRBV9 and TRBJ1-1): DSGVTQTPKHLITATGQRVTLRCSPRSGDLSVYWYQQSLDQGLQFLIQYYNGEERAKGNILERFSAQQFPDLHSELNLSSLELGDSALYFCASSPGGASEAFFGQGTRLTVV.

The chain links TRBV15 to TRBJ2-7; D perhaps matches TRBD2 (7 bases). V gave up 0 bases and J gave up 4 bases, with 16 bases separating them. CDR3 length: 16 amino acids. Germline assignment: CDR1 LNHNV and CDR2 YYDKDF (reference sequence). The CDR3, as DNA: TGTGCCACCAGCAGAGATTCGGGCGGGGGCGGGTACGAGCAGTACTTC. It translates to CATSRDSGGGGYEQYF.

The chain carries TRBV19 and TRBJ2-1; no definite D call. Deletions cut 5 bases from V and 6 bases from J, with 17 bases between. Germline V gene lookup returns CDR1 LNHDA and CDR2 SQIVND (reference sequence). CDR3 size: 15 residues. CDR3 sequence (DNA): TGTGCCAGTAGTCGTCCTTCAGGCCCCTTCAATGAGCAGTTCTTC. It yields the protein CASSRPSGPFNEQFF.

This chain connects TRBV9 to TRBJ2-3; 9 nucleotides line up with TRBD2. Germline trimming cut 0 bases from V and 6 bases from J; bases unmatched to any gene: 2. The CDR3 covers 14 residues. Germline V gives CDR1 SGDLS, CDR2 YYNGEE. The CDR3 bases are TGTGCCAGCAGCGTAGGGGCGGGAGGGGATACGCAGTATTTT. Its protein product is CASSVGAGGDTQYF.

The genes are TRBV6-5 and TRBJ2-2; D is undetermined. The CDR3 covers 14 residues. V dropped 3 bases and J dropped 3 bases, with 8 bases sitting between them. Germline values: CDR1 MNHEY, CDR2 SVGAGI. CDR3 sequence: CASSYYTDTGELFF. CDR3 DNA sequence: TGTGCCAGCAGTTATTATACGGACACCGGGGAGCTGTTTTTT.

The sample holds one count of this clone. The V and J genes are TRBV27 and TRBJ1-2; TRBD1 matches at 10 bases. V lost 5 bases, J lost 4 bases, and 7 bases stayed unmatched. This CDR3 comprises 15 residues. CDR1 and CDR2 from the germline V gene are MNHEY and SMNVEV (reference sequence). The CDR3 bases are TGTGCCAGCAGTCCATCGACAGGGGGCGGCTATGGCTACACCTTC. Translating it yields CASSPSTGGGYGYTF.

This clone was recorded only once. The chain carries TRBV7-9 and TRBJ1-2; TRBD1 agrees at 7 bases. The CDR3 runs to 13 residues. Germline V gives CDR1 SEHNR, CDR2 FQNEAQ (reference sequence). V shed 4 bases, J shed 7 bases, and the junction held 6 bases outside the gene matches. As DNA, the CDR3 is TGTGCCAGCAGCTCCGGGACAGACCGTGGCTACACCTTC. Protein product: CASSSGTDRGYTF.

The rearrangement links TRBV27 to TRBJ2-1, with D maybe TRBD1 (5 bases). Germline CDR1 reads MNHEY; CDR2 reads SMNVEV (reference sequence). CDR3 size: 12 residues. Trimming removed 10 bases at V and 2 bases at J, with 9 bases between. CDR3: CATGHPYNEQFF. CDR3 coding DNA: TGTGCCACCGGACACCCCTACAATGAGCAGTTCTTC.

The chain is built from TRBV13 and TRBJ1-4; no reliable D call. Germline assignment: CDR1 PRHDT and CDR2 FYEKMQ (reference sequence). The CDR3 runs 16 residues. V gave up 5 bases and J gave up 4 bases, with 17 bases separating them. The CDR3 here is CASSATSAIGNEKLFF. As DNA, the CDR3 is TGTGCCAGCAGCGCTACTTCCGCGATCGGTAATGAAAAACTGTTTTTT.